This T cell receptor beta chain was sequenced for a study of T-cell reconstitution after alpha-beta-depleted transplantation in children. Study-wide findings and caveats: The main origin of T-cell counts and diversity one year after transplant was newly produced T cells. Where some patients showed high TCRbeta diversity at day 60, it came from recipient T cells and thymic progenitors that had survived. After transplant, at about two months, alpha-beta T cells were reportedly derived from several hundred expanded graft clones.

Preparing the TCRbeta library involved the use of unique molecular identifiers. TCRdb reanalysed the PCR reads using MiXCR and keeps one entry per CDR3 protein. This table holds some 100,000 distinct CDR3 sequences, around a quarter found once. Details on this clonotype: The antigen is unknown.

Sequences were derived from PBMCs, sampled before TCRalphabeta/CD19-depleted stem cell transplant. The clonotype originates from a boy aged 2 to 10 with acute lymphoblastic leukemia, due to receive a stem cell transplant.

CDR3 sequence reads: CSAGDRVEQFF. The CDR3 nucleotides read TGCAGTGCTGGGGACCGGGTCGAGCAGTTCTTC. This chain connects TRBV20-1 to TRBJ2-1; D is possibly TRBD1 or TRBD2 (5 bases each). The V gene's germline CDR1 is DFQATT and CDR2 SNEGSKA (reference sequence). Trimming stripped 5 bases from V and 10 bases from J, with 12 bases between. The CDR3 loop spans 11 amino acids.